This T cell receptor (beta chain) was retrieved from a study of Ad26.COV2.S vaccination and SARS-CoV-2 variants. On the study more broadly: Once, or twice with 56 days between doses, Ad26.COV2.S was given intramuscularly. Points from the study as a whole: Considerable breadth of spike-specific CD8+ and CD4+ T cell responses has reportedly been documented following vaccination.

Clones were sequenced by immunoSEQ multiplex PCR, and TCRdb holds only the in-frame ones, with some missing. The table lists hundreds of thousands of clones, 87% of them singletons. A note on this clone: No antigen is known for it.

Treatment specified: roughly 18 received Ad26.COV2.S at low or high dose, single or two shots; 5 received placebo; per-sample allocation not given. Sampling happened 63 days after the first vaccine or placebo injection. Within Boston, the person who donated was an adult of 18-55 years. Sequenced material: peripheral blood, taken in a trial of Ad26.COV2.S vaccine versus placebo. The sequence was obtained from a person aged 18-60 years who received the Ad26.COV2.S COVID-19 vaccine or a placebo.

In DNA, the CDR3 is TGTGCCAGTAGTATAATCGAGCGGGGGACAGATACGCAGTATTTT. Translated: CASSIIERGTDTQYF. J is TRBJ2-3 and V is TRBV19, with TRBD2 matching over 8 bases. V was pared by 2 bases and J by 3 bases, with 4 bases of the junction left unmatched. The CDR3 loop spans 15 amino acids. From germline, CDR1 is LNHDA and CDR2 SQIVND (reference sequence).